The rows below give T cell receptor beta chains drawn from one sample of a study of CD8+CD57+ T cells in acquired aplastic anemia. TCRdb redid the calling of the reads with MiXCR, one entry per CDR3 protein. Among about 150,000 distinct CDR3 sequences listed, around half were seen once. Source material: sorted CD4+, CD8+, or CD8+CD57+ T cells (not recorded which) from PBMCs. These receptors all come from a human donor with aplastic anemia. CDR3s include the opening cysteine and the closing phenylalanine or tryptophan. The D gene is left open where the match is weak. Rows may omit the clone size; those that give it use once, few, many or a size class.

D,J,size,V,DNA,CDR3
TRBD1,TRBJ1-1,-,TRBV2,TGTGCCAGCAGTGTAGGGACAGGGCACACTGAAGCTTTCTTT,CASSVGTGHTEAFF
TRBD2,TRBJ2-1,many,TRBV11-2,TGTGCCAGCAGCTTAGAAGCTAGCGGGGGAAGAGGGCAGTTCTTC,CASSLEASGGRGQFF
TRBD1,TRBJ1-6,-,TRBV20-1,TGCAGTGCTAGCCCATCCGGGACAGCGAATTCACCCCTCCACTTT,CSASPSGTANSPLHF
-,TRBJ2-7,many,TRBV7-6,TGTGCCAGCGGATTACCAGGGGTCGAGCAGTACTTC,CASGLPGVEQYF
-,TRBJ1-1,-,TRBV29-1,TGCAGCGTTGGCATGGCAGGGGTGAACACTGAAGCTTTCTTT,CSVGMAGVNTEAFF
-,TRBJ2-1,-,TRBV25-1,TGTGCCAGCATGTCGGCAGAACGCCTCTACAATGAGCAGTTCTTC,CASMSAERLYNEQFF
-,TRBJ1-2,-,TRBV20-1,TGCAGTGCTAGAGATGGGGCAGGGGCCTCCACTAACTATGGCTACACCTTC,CSARDGAGASTNYGYTF
-,TRBJ1-3,many,TRBV9,TGTGCCAGCAGCGTAGAACGGGGGGTGTCTGGAAACACCATATATTTT,CASSVERGVSGNTIYF
-,TRBJ1-5,few,TRBV10-3,TGTGCCATCAGGGGAGGGGGAGGCAATCAGCCCCAGCATTTT,CAIRGGGGNQPQHF
-,TRBJ1-1,-,TRBV9,TGTGCCAGCAGCGTAGATACGACAGGTCTAGACACTGAAGCTTTCTTT,CASSVDTTGLDTEAFF
-,TRBJ1-2,-,TRBV19,TGTGCCAGTAGTACCACCGACCTGGGACCCTACACCTTC,CASSTTDLGPYTF
-,TRBJ2-7,many,TRBV19,TGTGCCAGTAGCCGACAGAAAACGAGCTACGAGCAGTACTTC,CASSRQKTSYEQYF
TRBD2,TRBJ2-1,-,TRBV7-9,TGTGCCACGGGGGGGCGAAGCGATGAGCAGTTCTTC,CATGGRSDEQFF
-,TRBJ2-3,many,TRBV4-3,TGCGCCAGCAGCCAAGCCCACGGAAGCACAGATACGCAGTATTTT,CASSQAHGSTDTQYF
TRBD1,TRBJ1-1,many,TRBV7-9,TGTGCCAGCAGCCCGGACAGGGGAGGCACTGAAGCTTTCTTT,CASSPDRGGTEAFF
TRBD1,TRBJ1-5,many,TRBV15,TGTGCCACCAGCGAAGACAGGGCGAGTCAGCCCCAGCATTTT,CATSEDRASQPQHF
-,TRBJ1-6,once,TRBV5-5,TGTGCCAGCAGCTTGCGTCGGGAGGGACTTTCACCCCTCCACTTT,CASSLRREGLSPLHF
-,TRBJ1-4,many,TRBV20-1,TGCAGTGCCAGAGCCGACGAAAAACTGTTTTTT,CSARADEKLFF
-,TRBJ2-1,-,TRBV29-1,TGCAGCGTTGAAAGGTGGGACTCCTACAATGAGCAGTTCTTC,CSVERWDSYNEQFF
-,TRBJ2-1,-,TRBV7-2,TGTGCCAGCAGCTCTATTGGATCTTGGGCCGGCAATGAGCAGTTCTTC,CASSSIGSWAGNEQFF